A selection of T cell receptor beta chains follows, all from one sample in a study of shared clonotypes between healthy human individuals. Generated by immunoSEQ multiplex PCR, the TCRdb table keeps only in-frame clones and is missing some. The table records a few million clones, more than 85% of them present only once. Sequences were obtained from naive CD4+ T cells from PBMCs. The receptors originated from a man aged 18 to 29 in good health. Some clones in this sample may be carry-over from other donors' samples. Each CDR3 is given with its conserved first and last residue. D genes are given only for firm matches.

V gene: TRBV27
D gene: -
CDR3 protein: CASSPRPQLTNTEAFF

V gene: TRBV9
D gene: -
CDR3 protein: CASSVRQNTEAFF

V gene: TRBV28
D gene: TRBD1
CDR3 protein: CASSSGQSSGANVLTF

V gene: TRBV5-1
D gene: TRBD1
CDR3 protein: CASSSLGQGNTEAFF

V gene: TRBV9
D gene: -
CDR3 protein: CASSARPGQGLGGEQYF

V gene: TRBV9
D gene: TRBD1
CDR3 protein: CASSPGTGAYNEQFF

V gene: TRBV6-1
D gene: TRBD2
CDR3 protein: CASSEEGLAGGQETQYF

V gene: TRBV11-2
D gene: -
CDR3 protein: CASSLRGKPATNEKLFF

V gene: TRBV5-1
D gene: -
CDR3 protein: CASSPLGINEQFF

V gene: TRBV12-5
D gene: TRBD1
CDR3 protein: CASGIGQGITGELFF

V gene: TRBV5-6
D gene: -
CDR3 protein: CASSRVSGHGEQFF

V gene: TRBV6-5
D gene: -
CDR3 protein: CASSSADSYEQYF

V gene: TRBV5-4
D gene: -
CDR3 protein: CASSNAGGGITEAFF

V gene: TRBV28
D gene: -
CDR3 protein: CASSPLGTAKSYEQYF

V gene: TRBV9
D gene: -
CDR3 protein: CASSAGGSGGQPQHF

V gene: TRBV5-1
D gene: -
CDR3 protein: CASSLSQGEGEQYF

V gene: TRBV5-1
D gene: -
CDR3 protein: CASSLPVTDTQYF

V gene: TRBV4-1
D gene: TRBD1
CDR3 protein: CASSQVDRDLYGYTF

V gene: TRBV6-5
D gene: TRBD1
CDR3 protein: CASSYQGGAVEKLFF

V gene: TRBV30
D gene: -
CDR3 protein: CAWSVQIDNEQFF

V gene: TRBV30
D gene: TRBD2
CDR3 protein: CAWGPGLAGDNEQFF

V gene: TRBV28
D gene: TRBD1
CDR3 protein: CASSSQGAGDEKLFF

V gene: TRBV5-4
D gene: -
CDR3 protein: CASSLRAYNEQFF

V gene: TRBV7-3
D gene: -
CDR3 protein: CASSFLGQFTGELFF

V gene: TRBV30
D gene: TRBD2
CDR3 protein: CAWSSAGVHNEQFF

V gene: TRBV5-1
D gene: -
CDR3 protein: CASSSSAGYLHEQYF

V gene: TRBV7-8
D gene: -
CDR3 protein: CASSLREGYEQYF

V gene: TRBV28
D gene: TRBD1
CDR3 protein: CASSLTGPLVAYTF

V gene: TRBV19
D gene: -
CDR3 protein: CASSRRVYQETQYF

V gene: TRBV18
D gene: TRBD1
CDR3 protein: CASSPPGQGYNEKLFF

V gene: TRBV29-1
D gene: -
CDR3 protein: CSVAYSNTEAFF

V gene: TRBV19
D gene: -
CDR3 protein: CASSNQRNYGYTF

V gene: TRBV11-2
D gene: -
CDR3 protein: CASSNMQGGTDTQYF

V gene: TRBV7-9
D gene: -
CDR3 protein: CASSVGPGNQPQHF

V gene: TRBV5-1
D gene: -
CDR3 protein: CASSKGNPGQWKGYTF

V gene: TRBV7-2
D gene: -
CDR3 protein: CASSAGNNQPQHF

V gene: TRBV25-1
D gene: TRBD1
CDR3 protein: CATLNKNRGPDEQYF

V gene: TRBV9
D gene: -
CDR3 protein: CASSVGGGSTDTQYF

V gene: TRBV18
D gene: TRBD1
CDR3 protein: CASSPQRGQGAFYEQYF

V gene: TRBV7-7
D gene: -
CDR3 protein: CASSLVSGTGELFF

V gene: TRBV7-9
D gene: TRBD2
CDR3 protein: CASSLVRGTRTRADTQYF

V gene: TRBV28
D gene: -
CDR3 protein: CATEGGSAVYEQYF

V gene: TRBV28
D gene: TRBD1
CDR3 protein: CASSLRTGNTEAFF

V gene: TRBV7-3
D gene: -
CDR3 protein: CASSPGSQHEQYF

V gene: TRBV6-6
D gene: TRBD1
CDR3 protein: CASRAGTDNGYTF

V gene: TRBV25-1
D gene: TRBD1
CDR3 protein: CASSEGQGARTEAFF

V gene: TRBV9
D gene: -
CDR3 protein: CASSVRTVNTEAFF

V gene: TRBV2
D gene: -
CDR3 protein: CASSDILRTAISHTQYF

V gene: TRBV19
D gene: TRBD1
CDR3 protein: CASSLTGGRTEAFF

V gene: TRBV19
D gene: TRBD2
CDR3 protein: CASRASGRARGTYNEQFF

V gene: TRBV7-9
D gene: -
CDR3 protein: CASSLERVSGNTIYF

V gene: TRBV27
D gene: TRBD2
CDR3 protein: CASSFLAGAQLGTGELFF

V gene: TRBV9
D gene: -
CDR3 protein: CASSVGGDSNQPQHF